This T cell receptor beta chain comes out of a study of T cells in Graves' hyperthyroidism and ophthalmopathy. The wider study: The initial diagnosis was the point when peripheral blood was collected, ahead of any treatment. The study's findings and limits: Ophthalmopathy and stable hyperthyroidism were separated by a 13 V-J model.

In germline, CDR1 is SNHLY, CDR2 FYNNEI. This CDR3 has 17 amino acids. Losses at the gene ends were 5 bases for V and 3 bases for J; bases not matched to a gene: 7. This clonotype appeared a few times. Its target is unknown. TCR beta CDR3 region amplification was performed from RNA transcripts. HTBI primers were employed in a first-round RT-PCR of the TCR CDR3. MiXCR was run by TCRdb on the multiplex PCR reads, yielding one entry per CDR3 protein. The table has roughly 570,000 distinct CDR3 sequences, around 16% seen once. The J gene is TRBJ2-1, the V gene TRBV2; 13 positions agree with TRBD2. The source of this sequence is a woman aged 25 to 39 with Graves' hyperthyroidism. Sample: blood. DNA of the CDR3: TGTGCCAGCAGTCTGGGACTAGCGGGATGGGACTACAATGAGCAGTTCTTC. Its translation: CASSLGLAGWDYNEQFF.